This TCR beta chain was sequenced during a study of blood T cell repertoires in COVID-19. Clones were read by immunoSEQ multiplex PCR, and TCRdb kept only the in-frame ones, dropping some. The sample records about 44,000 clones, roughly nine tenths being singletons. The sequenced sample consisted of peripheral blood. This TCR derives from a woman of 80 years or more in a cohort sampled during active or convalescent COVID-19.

The CDR3 coding sequence is TGTGCCAGCAGCCTAGGCGGCGGGTCCTACAATGAGCAGTTCTTC. This codes for CASSLGGGSYNEQFF. The chain is built from TRBV7-2 and TRBJ2-1; D may be TRBD2 (5 bases). The V end lost 5 bases, the J end lost 1 base, and 12 bases lay between the germline ends. This CDR3 is built from 15 residues. Looked up from germline, CDR1 is SGHTA and CDR2 is FQGNSA.